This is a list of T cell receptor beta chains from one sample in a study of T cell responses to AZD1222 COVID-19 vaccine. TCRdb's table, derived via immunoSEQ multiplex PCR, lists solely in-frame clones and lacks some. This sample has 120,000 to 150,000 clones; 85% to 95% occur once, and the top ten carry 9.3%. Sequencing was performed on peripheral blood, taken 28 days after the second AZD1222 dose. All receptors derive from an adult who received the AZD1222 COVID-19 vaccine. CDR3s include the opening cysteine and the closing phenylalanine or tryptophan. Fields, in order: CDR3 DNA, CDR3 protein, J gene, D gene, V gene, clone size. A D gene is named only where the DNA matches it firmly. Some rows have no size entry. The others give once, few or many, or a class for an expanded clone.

TGTGCCAGTAGCCTTGCCCCCGCCAGGCCAGGCTATAATTCACCCCTCCACTTT	CASSLAPARPGYNSPLHF	TRBJ1-6	-	TRBV19	-
TGTGCCAGCAGGTCTCGACAGGGGGTCTACAATGAGCAGTTCTTC	CASRSRQGVYNEQFF	TRBJ2-1	TRBD1	TRBV6-5	-
TGCGCCAGCAGCCAAGAAGAGTGGGAGGGGGGATACAATGAGCAGTTCTTC	CASSQEEWEGGYNEQFF	TRBJ2-1	-	TRBV4-3	-
TGTGCCAGCAGTTTAGCAGGGAACACTGAAGCTTTCTTT	CASSLAGNTEAFF	TRBJ1-1	-	TRBV12-3/TRBV12-4	-
TGTGCCAGCAGCTTAGATACCCAGGAAGCTTTCTTT	CASSLDTQEAFF	TRBJ1-1	-	TRBV13	-
TGTGCCAGCAGCCAGGGTGGGGAAGCTTTCTTT	CASSQGGEAFF	TRBJ1-1	-	TRBV14	-
TGTGCCTGGAGTGTACGGTGGACAGCCATGAACACTGAAGCTTTCTTT	CAWSVRWTAMNTEAFF	TRBJ1-1	-	TRBV30	-
TGCGCCAGCAGCTCCCCCGCCGGGGAGCTGTTTTTT	CASSSPAGELFF	TRBJ2-2	-	TRBV4-1	-
TGTGCCAGTAGAGAGACGGGACAGGGTTACGAGCAGTACTTC	CASRETGQGYEQYF	TRBJ2-7	TRBD1	TRBV19	-
TGTGCCAGCAGCGCAGGACAGGGGGTTATGGACACTGAAGCTTTCTTT	CASSAGQGVMDTEAFF	TRBJ1-1	TRBD1	TRBV5-4	-
TGTGCCAGCAGGGACACGAACACCGGGGAGCTGTTTTTT	CASRDTNTGELFF	TRBJ2-2	-	TRBV11-2	-
TGTGCCAGCAGCTTAGCCGGGACGGCGGAAGCTTTCTTT	CASSLAGTAEAFF	TRBJ1-1	-	TRBV7-9	-
TGTGCCAGCTCACCAGAGGCCCTAACCTACAATGAGCAGTTCTTC	CASSPEALTYNEQFF	TRBJ2-1	-	TRBV18	-
TGCGCCAGCAGCTTCGGGGGCAGGGAGGAAAAACTGTTTTTT	CASSFGGREEKLFF	TRBJ1-4	-	TRBV5-1	-
TGTGCCAGCAGTGCCACAGGGTTCACTGAAGCTTTCTTT	CASSATGFTEAFF	TRBJ1-1	-	TRBV12-3/TRBV12-4	-
TGTGCCAGCACTTTAGCGGGAGGAAGACAAGAGACCCAGTACTTC	CASTLAGGRQETQYF	TRBJ2-5	TRBD2	TRBV3-1/TRBV3-2	-
TGTGCCAGCAGTGAAGTGAGAGCGGGTGGGTTTTACGAGCAGTACTTC	CASSEVRAGGFYEQYF	TRBJ2-7	-	TRBV6-1	few
TGTGCCAGCAGCTCTGGGACTAGCGGGCTCGAGCAGTACTTC	CASSSGTSGLEQYF	TRBJ2-7	TRBD2	TRBV7-9	-
TGTGCCAGTCTTGGCCGGGACAGGGGGACAAAAGCTTTCTTT	CASLGRDRGTKAFF	TRBJ1-1	TRBD1	TRBV19	-
TGTGCCAGCAGCTTAGGCGCGGGTTCTGGGGCCAACGTCCTGACTTTC	CASSLGAGSGANVLTF	TRBJ2-6	-	TRBV7-2	-
TGTGCCATGGAGGGGGTTGGCGGGGAGCTGTTTTTT	CAMEGVGGELFF	TRBJ2-2	-	TRBV10-3	-
TGTGCCAGCAGCCGATACCCGGGGGAGACCCAGTACTTC	CASSRYPGETQYF	TRBJ2-5	-	TRBV6-5	-
TGTGCCAGCAGCTTACCGGGTTGGGAGCAGTTCTTC	CASSLPGWEQFF	TRBJ2-1	-	TRBV7-6	-
TGTGCCAGCCTGGGGCCATGGAATCAGCCCCAGCATTTT	CASLGPWNQPQHF	TRBJ1-5	-	TRBV6-5	-
TGTGCCAGCAGTTACCTCCCCGATCCCCGAAGAAACACCATATATTTT	CASSYLPDPRRNTIYF	TRBJ1-3	-	TRBV6-6	-
TGTGCCAGCAGCCATTCGACAGGGGGTTTCAATCAGCCCCAGCATTTT	CASSHSTGGFNQPQHF	TRBJ1-5	TRBD1	TRBV3-1/TRBV3-2	once
TGTGCCAGCAGCTTTTCTACAGGTTCACCCCTCCACTTT	CASSFSTGSPLHF	TRBJ1-6	-	TRBV7-2	-
TGTGCCACCAGTGACACACAACAGGGAGGCAAAAACATTCAGTACTTC	CATSDTQQGGKNIQYF	TRBJ2-4	-	TRBV24-1	-
TGTGCCAGCAGTGAGGGTCAGGGGGTATCCTACAATGAGCAGTTCTTC	CASSEGQGVSYNEQFF	TRBJ2-1	TRBD1	TRBV2	-
TGCGCCAGCAGAGCTCGACCCGGAGATACGCAGTATTTT	CASRARPGDTQYF	TRBJ2-3	-	TRBV5-1	-
TGTGCCAGCAGCCCGACAGGGGGCATTGAGACCCAGTACTTC	CASSPTGGIETQYF	TRBJ2-5	TRBD1	TRBV4-2	-
TGTGCCAGCAGTTTAAACGGCGGTACCTACGAGCAGTACTTC	CASSLNGGTYEQYF	TRBJ2-7	-	TRBV27	-
TGCAGCGTTGAGGTGGTAAGCTATGGCTACACCTTC	CSVEVVSYGYTF	TRBJ1-2	-	TRBV29-1	-
TGTGCCAGCAGTCCTTCCGGGACAAGGGGCAGGACTGAAGCTTTCTTT	CASSPSGTRGRTEAFF	TRBJ1-1	-	TRBV6-6	-
TGTGCCAGCAGCCCCGGACAGTGGAACACTGAAGCTTTCTTT	CASSPGQWNTEAFF	TRBJ1-1	-	TRBV3-1/TRBV3-2	-
TGCGCCAGCAGCCAGGGACAGACTAACTATGGCTACACCTTC	CASSQGQTNYGYTF	TRBJ1-2	TRBD1	TRBV5-1	-
TGTGCCAGCAGCTACCCGGGACAGGGGGTCACAGATACGCAGTATTTT	CASSYPGQGVTDTQYF	TRBJ2-3	TRBD1	TRBV3-1/TRBV3-2	-
TGTGCCAGCAGCTCGACAAACTCCTGGACATACGAAAAGTATGGCTACACCTTC	CASSSTNSWTYEKYGYTF	TRBJ1-2	-	TRBV13	-
TGCGCCAGCAGCTTGTTGCGGGGGGAGGATGGCTACACCTTC	CASSLLRGEDGYTF	TRBJ1-2	-	TRBV5-1	-
TGTGCCAGCAGCTCCTCGCCCACTAGCGGTCTACAAGAGACCCAGTACTTC	CASSSSPTSGLQETQYF	TRBJ2-5	TRBD2	TRBV5-6	-
TGTGCCAGCAGCATGGGGTCAGATCAGCCCCAGCATTTT	CASSMGSDQPQHF	TRBJ1-5	-	TRBV14	-
TGCGCCAGCAGTGGGCTAGACCGGGAGACCCAGTACTTC	CASSGLDRETQYF	TRBJ2-5	-	TRBV10-2	-
TGTGCCTGGAGTGTCCGCCACGGACAGGGCATCTATGGCTACACCTTC	CAWSVRHGQGIYGYTF	TRBJ1-2	TRBD1	TRBV30	-
TGCGCCAGCAGCTCCCGGGACTACAAAAATGAGCAGTTCTTC	CASSSRDYKNEQFF	TRBJ2-1	TRBD2	TRBV5-1	-
TGTGCCAGCAGCCAAGAAAGAAGACTAGCGGGAGACAATGAGCAGTTCTTC	CASSQERRLAGDNEQFF	TRBJ2-1	TRBD2	TRBV3-1/TRBV3-2	-
TGTGCCAGCAGTGAAAATGTAGGAGGTGGGCCCTACAATGAGCAGTTCTTC	CASSENVGGGPYNEQFF	TRBJ2-1	-	TRBV6-1	-
TGTGCCAGCGCCGGGACAGGGGACTCACCCCTCCACTTT	CASAGTGDSPLHF	TRBJ1-6	TRBD1	TRBV28	-